This T cell receptor beta chain was documented in a study of blood T cell repertoires in COVID-19. TCRdb's table, derived via immunoSEQ multiplex PCR, lists solely in-frame clones and lacks some. The data show some 35,000 clones, roughly 88% seen once. Per germline, CDR1 LGHDT and CDR2 YNNKEL (reference sequence). Trimming stripped 2 bases from V and 5 bases from J, with 10 bases between. This CDR3 comprises 14 residues. This clonotype was sampled from a man in his sixties with active COVID-19. The chain links TRBV3-1 (or the pseudogene TRBV3-2) to TRBJ2-1, with a possible D match to TRBD2 (5 bases). Sequencing input: peripheral blood. CDR3 sequence (DNA): TGTGCCAGCAGCCAACAGCGGAGCGACAATGAGCAGTTCTTC. Protein sequence: CASSQQRSDNEQFF.